The clone carrying this TCR beta chain occurred many times. Antigen unknown. The record originates from a study of CD8 T cells in ankylosing spondylitis. Library preparation for TCR beta used quantitative 5'-RACE with molecular barcodes. TCRdb re-called the 5' RACE reads with MiXCR, one entry per CDR3 protein. The data contain under 400,000 distinct CDR3 sequences, 11% of them seen just once; the ten biggest clones take up roughly 9.1%. V dropped 1 base and J dropped 3; count of bases not matched to a gene: 3. Germline CDR1 is DFQATT and CDR2 is SNEGSKA (reference sequence). This CDR3 is 14 amino acids long. Regarding the study as a whole: Previously reported in reactive arthritis synovial fluid and blood were some of the motif variants. Matched ankylosing spondylitis synovial fluid reportedly contained a significantly enriched population of disease-linked clones.

Sequencing input: blood, either unsorted or a sorted T cell fraction (not recorded which). The chain joins TRBV20-1 to TRBJ1-3; 7 bases map to TRBD1. The clonotype originates from a female donor with ankylosing spondylitis or in good health (not recorded which). The CDR3 loop reads CSARARTGGNTIYF. In DNA form, the CDR3 reads TGCAGTGCTAGAGCCCGGACAGGTGGAAACACCATATATTTT.